These T cell receptor beta chains were read from a single sample in a study of blood T cell repertoires in COVID-19. Repertoires were generated with immunoSEQ multiplex PCR, while TCRdb's copy carries only in-frame clones and drops some. The data show more than 300,000 clones, approximately 89% seen once. Specimen: PBMCs or T cells enriched from blood (not recorded which). The receptors here all came from a young woman who had recovered from COVID-19. Both conserved end residues are trimmed from each CDR3. Each record gives: V gene, J gene, clone size, CDR3 protein. Clone size appears in some rows only: once, few, many, or a class for an expanded clone.

v_call: TRBV7-2
j_call: TRBJ1-1
clone_size: -
cdr3_aa: ASSFAENTEAF

v_call: TRBV29-1
j_call: TRBJ2-7
clone_size: -
cdr3_aa: SVEVLGDTYEQY

v_call: TRBV13
j_call: TRBJ1-2
clone_size: -
cdr3_aa: ASSFGGTDVGYT

v_call: TRBV10-3
j_call: TRBJ1-5
clone_size: -
cdr3_aa: AISPDRADNQPQH

v_call: TRBV15
j_call: TRBJ1-5
clone_size: -
cdr3_aa: ATSRTITGTGLPQGSQH

v_call: TRBV7-9
j_call: TRBJ1-2
clone_size: -
cdr3_aa: ASRPNGEGANYGYT

v_call: TRBV25-1
j_call: TRBJ2-2
clone_size: -
cdr3_aa: ASSHSPWNTGELF

v_call: TRBV2
j_call: TRBJ1-2
clone_size: few
cdr3_aa: ASSGTANYGYT

v_call: TRBV5-1
j_call: TRBJ2-3
clone_size: -
cdr3_aa: ASSLGTGYSTDTQY

v_call: TRBV19
j_call: TRBJ1-3
clone_size: -
cdr3_aa: ASTSGASLRNTIY

v_call: TRBV19
j_call: TRBJ1-4
clone_size: -
cdr3_aa: ASSTLQEKLF

v_call: TRBV28
j_call: TRBJ1-4
clone_size: -
cdr3_aa: ASSFLDRGSDSNEKLF

v_call: TRBV3-1/TRBV3-2
j_call: TRBJ1-1
clone_size: -
cdr3_aa: ASSHGQVITEAF

v_call: TRBV7-9
j_call: TRBJ2-2
clone_size: -
cdr3_aa: ASSFYRGDGELF

v_call: TRBV27
j_call: TRBJ2-7
clone_size: -
cdr3_aa: ASSLLGDRGPISYEQY

v_call: TRBV4-2
j_call: TRBJ1-2
clone_size: -
cdr3_aa: ASSQATGGGYT

v_call: TRBV11-2
j_call: TRBJ2-2
clone_size: -
cdr3_aa: ASSLTGGPKTGELF

v_call: TRBV5-4
j_call: TRBJ2-7
clone_size: -
cdr3_aa: ASSSRFHYEQY

v_call: TRBV5-1
j_call: TRBJ1-4
clone_size: once
cdr3_aa: ASSLRQLGATNEKLF

v_call: TRBV4-3
j_call: TRBJ1-3
clone_size: -
cdr3_aa: ASSHRLSSGNTIY

v_call: TRBV28
j_call: TRBJ2-7
clone_size: -
cdr3_aa: ASSSPGGGYVEQY

v_call: TRBV4-3
j_call: TRBJ1-1
clone_size: -
cdr3_aa: ASSPHHPGTGAAEAF

v_call: TRBV3-1/TRBV3-2
j_call: TRBJ1-1
clone_size: -
cdr3_aa: ASSQARTEAF

v_call: TRBV6-2/TRBV6-3
j_call: TRBJ1-2
clone_size: -
cdr3_aa: ASSRTYAGTILNYGYT

v_call: TRBV5-6
j_call: TRBJ2-2
clone_size: -
cdr3_aa: ASSFLGTGDTGELF

v_call: TRBV28
j_call: TRBJ2-1
clone_size: -
cdr3_aa: ASSYPFRGGLSGRYDNEQF

v_call: TRBV7-2
j_call: TRBJ1-1
clone_size: -
cdr3_aa: ASSSGQRTEAF

v_call: TRBV5-1
j_call: TRBJ2-3
clone_size: -
cdr3_aa: ASSLGGVPADTQY

v_call: TRBV19
j_call: TRBJ1-2
clone_size: -
cdr3_aa: ASRFQREKDGYT

v_call: TRBV4-1
j_call: TRBJ2-7
clone_size: -
cdr3_aa: ASSRSGTSGAYEQY

v_call: TRBV19
j_call: TRBJ1-1
clone_size: -
cdr3_aa: ASSTLHRGANTEAF

v_call: TRBV11-3
j_call: TRBJ2-1
clone_size: -
cdr3_aa: ASSPGGKRGLGEQF

v_call: TRBV5-6
j_call: TRBJ2-3
clone_size: -
cdr3_aa: ASSVGWWRGTDTQY

v_call: TRBV25-1
j_call: TRBJ1-2
clone_size: -
cdr3_aa: ASSVTGVGAYGYT

v_call: TRBV11-3
j_call: TRBJ1-6
clone_size: -
cdr3_aa: ASSQITPGQPWLIC

v_call: TRBV5-4
j_call: TRBJ2-7
clone_size: -
cdr3_aa: ASSFPSSGLTFYEQY

v_call: TRBV7-2
j_call: TRBJ2-3
clone_size: -
cdr3_aa: ASSSSRSAQY

v_call: TRBV9
j_call: TRBJ2-1
clone_size: -
cdr3_aa: PSSGGGQGGNEQF

v_call: TRBV6-5
j_call: TRBJ2-1
clone_size: -
cdr3_aa: ASRKLAGGRNEQF

v_call: TRBV27
j_call: TRBJ2-2
clone_size: -
cdr3_aa: ASRRASDTANTGELF

v_call: TRBV2
j_call: TRBJ2-3
clone_size: -
cdr3_aa: ASSREGARTDTQY

v_call: TRBV4-1
j_call: TRBJ1-2
clone_size: -
cdr3_aa: ASSRSLGYYGYT

v_call: TRBV27
j_call: TRBJ1-2
clone_size: few
cdr3_aa: ASSLVSWGVGDYGYT

v_call: TRBV29-1
j_call: TRBJ2-2
clone_size: -
cdr3_aa: SVEDRGEGTGELF

v_call: TRBV6-5
j_call: TRBJ1-6
clone_size: -
cdr3_aa: ASTPSAQHDSPLH